This T cell receptor beta chain stems from a study of shared clonotypes between healthy human individuals. A word on this clone: Its antigen is not known.

Broader study findings: Sharing of clonotypes among donors was expected to vary with sequencing depth.

V dropped 4 bases and J dropped 0; count of bases not matched to a gene: 4. CDR3 size: 15 residues. CDR1 SGHRS and CDR2 YFSETQ come from the germline V gene. Profiling relied on immunoSEQ multiplex PCR, and the TCRdb table lists in-frame clones only, not all of them. The sample lists some 2,500,000 clones; 85% to 95% were seen once. The sequence derives from a man aged 18 to 35 in good health. Some clones in this sample may be carry-over from other donors' samples. What was sequenced was naive CD4+ T cells from PBMCs. Subset denoted: CD45RA+ positively selected. This chain joins TRBV5-1 and TRBJ1-3, with 7 bases fitting TRBD1. The CDR3 nucleotides are TGCGCCAGCAGCGGGGGACAGCTCTCTGGAAACACCATATATTTT. Translated, it gives CASSGGQLSGNTIYF.